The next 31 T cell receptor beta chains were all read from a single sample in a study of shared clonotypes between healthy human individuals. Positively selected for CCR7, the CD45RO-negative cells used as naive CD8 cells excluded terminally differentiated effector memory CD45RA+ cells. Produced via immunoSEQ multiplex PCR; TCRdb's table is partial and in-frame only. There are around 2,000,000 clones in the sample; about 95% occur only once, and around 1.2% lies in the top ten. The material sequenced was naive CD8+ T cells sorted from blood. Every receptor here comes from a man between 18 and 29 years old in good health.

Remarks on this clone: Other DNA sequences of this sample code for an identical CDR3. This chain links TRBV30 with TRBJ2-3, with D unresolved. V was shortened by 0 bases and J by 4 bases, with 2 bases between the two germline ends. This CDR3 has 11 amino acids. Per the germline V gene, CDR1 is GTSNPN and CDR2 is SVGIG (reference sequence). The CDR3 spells CAWSVSDTQYF. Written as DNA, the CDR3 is TGTGCCTGGAGTGTGTCAGATACGCAGTATTTT.

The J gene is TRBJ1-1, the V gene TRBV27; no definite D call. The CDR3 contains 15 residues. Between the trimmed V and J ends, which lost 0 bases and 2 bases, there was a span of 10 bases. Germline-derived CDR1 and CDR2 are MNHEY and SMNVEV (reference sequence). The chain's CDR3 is CASSLSTGYNTEAFF. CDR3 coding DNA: TGTGCCAGCAGTTTATCCACGGGTTACAACACTGAAGCTTTCTTT.

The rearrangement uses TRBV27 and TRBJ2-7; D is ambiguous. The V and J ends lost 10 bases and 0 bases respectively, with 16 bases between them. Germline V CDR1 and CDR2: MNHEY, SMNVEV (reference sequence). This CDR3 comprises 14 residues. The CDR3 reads CATMSHLSSYEQYF. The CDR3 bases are TGTGCCACCATGAGTCATTTGAGCTCCTACGAGCAGTACTTC.

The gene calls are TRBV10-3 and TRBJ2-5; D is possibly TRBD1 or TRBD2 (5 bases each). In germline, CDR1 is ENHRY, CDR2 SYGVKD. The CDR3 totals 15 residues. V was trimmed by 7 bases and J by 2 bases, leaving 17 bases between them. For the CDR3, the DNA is TGTGCCATCATTGGCCCCGGTGAGGGGCAAGAGACCCAGTACTTC. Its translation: CAIIGPGEGQETQYF.

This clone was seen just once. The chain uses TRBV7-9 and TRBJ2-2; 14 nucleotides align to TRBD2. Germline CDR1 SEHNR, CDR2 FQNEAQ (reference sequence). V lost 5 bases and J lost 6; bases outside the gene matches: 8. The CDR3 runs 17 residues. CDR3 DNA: TGTGCCAGCAGCACAGGGACTAGCGGGAGTTGGCCCGGGGAGCTGTTTTTT. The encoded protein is CASSTGTSGSWPGELFF. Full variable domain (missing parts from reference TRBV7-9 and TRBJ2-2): DTGVSQNPRHKITKRGQNVTFRCDPISEHNRLYWYRQTLGQGPEFLTYFQNEAQLEKSRLLSDRFSAERPKGSFSTLEIQRTEQGDSAMYLCASSTGTSGSWPGELFFGEGSRLTVL.

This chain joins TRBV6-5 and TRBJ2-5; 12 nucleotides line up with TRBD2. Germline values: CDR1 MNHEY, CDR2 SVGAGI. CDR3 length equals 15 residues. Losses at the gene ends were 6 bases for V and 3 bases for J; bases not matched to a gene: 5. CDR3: CASSAGLAGKETQYF. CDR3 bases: TGTGCCAGCAGCGCCGGACTAGCGGGGAAAGAGACCCAGTACTTC.

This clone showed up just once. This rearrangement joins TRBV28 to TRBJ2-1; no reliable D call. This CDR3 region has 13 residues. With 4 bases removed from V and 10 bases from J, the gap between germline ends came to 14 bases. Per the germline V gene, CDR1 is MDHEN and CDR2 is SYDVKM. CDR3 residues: CASSYRAPGEQFF. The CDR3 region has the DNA TGTGCCAGCAGTTACCGGGCCCCGGGCGAGCAGTTCTTC.

Here the CDR3 DNA reads TGTGCCAGCAGCTTAGTGTTTAGCGGGAGTGTGAAAGCCGGGGAGCTGTTTTTT. Its translation is CASSLVFSGSVKAGELFF. The V and J genes are TRBV11-2 and TRBJ2-2; 9 bases match TRBD2. The germline V gene has CDR1 SGHAT and CDR2 FQNNGV. There are 18 residues in the CDR3. The J segment lost 6 bases and the V segment lost 1 base, leaving 12 bases of the junction unmatched.

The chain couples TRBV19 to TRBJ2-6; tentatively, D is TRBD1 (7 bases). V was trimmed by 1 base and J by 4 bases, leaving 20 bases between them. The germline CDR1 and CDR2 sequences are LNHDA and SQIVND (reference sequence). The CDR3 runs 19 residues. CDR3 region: CASSIALWRGLSGANVLTF. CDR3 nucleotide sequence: TGTGCCAGTAGTATAGCGCTGTGGAGGGGGCTGTCCGGGGCCAACGTCCTGACTTTC.

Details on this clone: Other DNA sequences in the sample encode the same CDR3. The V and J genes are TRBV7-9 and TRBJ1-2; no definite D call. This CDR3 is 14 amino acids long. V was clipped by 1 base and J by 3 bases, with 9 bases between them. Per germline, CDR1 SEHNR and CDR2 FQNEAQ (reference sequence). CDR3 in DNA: TGTGCCAGCAGCTTAGGGGCAGGCGACTATGGCTACACCTTC. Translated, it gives CASSLGAGDYGYTF.

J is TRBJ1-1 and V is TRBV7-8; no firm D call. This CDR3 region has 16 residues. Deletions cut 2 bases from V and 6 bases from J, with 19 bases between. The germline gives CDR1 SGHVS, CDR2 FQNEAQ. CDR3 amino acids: CASSLKAVRTEAEAFF. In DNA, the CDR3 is TGTGCCAGCAGCTTAAAGGCAGTTCGAACTGAGGCTGAAGCTTTCTTT.

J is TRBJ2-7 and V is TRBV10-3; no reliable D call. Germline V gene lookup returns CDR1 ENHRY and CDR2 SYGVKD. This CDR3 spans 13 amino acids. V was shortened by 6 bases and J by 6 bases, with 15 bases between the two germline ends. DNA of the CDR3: TGTGCCATCAGCCGTGGAGTGTCTTCCGAGCAGTACTTC. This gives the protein CAISRGVSSEQYF.

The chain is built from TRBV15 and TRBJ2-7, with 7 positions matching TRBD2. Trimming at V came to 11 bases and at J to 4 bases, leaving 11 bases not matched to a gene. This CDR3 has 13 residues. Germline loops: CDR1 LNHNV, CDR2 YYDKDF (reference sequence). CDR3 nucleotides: TGTGCCGCGGGGATTGGGCGGGGGTACGAGCAGTACTTC. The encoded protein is CAAGIGRGYEQYF.

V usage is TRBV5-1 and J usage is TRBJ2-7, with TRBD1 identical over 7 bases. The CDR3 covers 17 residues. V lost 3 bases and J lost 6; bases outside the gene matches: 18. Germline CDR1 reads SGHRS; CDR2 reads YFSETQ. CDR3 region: CASSSALAAPGQPEQYF. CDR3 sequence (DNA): TGCGCCAGCAGCTCGGCACTGGCGGCACCGGGACAGCCCGAGCAGTACTTC.

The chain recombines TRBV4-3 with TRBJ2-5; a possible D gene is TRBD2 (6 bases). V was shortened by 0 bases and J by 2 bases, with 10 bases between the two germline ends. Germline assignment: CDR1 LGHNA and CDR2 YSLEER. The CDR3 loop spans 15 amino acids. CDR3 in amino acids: CASSQDWGTQETQYF. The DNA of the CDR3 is TGCGCCAGCAGCCAAGACTGGGGGACTCAAGAGACCCAGTACTTC.

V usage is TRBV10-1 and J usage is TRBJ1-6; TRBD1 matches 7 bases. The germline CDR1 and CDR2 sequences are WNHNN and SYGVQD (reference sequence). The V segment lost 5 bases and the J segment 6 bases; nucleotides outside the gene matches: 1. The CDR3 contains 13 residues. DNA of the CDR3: TGCGCCAGCAGTCCAGGGGGTAATTCACCCCTCCACTTT. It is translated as CASSPGGNSPLHF.

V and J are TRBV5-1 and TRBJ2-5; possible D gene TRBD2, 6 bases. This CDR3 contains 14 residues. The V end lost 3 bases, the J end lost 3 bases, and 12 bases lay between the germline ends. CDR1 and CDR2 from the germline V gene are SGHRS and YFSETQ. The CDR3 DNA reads TGCGCCAGCAGCTCTCGGACTACCGAAGAGACCCAGTACTTC. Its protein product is CASSSRTTEETQYF. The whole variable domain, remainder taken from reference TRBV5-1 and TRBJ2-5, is KAGVTQTPRYLIKTRGQQVTLSCSPISGHRSVSWYQQTPGQGLQFLFEYFSETQRNKGNFPGRFSGRQFSNSRSEMNVSTLELGDSALYLCASSSRTTEETQYFGPGTRLLVL.

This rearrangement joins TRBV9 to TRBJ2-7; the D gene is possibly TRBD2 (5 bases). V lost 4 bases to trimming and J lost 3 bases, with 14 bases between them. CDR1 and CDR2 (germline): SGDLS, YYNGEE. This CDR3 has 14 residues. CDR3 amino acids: CASSPSMSGYEQYF. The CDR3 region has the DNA TGTGCCAGCAGCCCTAGCATGTCGGGCTACGAGCAGTACTTC.

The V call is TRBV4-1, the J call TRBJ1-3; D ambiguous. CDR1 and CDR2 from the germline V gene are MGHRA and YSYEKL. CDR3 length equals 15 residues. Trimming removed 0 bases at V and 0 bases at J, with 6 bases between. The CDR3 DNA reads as TGCGCCAGCAGCCAAGAAGATTTCTCTGGAAACACCATATATTTT. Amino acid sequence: CASSQEDFSGNTIYF.

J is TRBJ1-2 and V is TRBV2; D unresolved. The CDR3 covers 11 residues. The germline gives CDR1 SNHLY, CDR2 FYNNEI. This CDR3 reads CAWPLPYGYTF. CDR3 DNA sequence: TGTGCGTGGCCCTTACCTTATGGCTACACCTTC.

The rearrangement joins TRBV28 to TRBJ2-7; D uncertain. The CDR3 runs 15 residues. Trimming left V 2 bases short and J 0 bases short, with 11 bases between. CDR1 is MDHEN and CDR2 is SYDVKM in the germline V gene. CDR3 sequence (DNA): TGTGCCAGCAGTTTACCCTCGGCACTCTCCTACGAGCAGTACTTC. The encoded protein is CASSLPSALSYEQYF.

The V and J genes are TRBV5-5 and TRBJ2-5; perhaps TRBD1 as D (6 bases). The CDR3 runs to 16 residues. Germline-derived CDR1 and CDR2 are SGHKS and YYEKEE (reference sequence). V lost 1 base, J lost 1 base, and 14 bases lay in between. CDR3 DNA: TGTGCCAGCAGCTTGCCTCAGGACAGACCCCAAGAGACCCAGTACTTC. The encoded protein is CASSLPQDRPQETQYF.

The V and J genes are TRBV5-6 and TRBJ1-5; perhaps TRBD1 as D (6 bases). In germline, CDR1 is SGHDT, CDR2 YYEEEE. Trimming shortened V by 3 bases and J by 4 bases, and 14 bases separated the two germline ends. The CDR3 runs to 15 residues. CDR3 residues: CASSSSGTPNQPQHF. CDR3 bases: TGTGCCAGCAGCTCCTCCGGGACACCGAATCAGCCCCAGCATTTT. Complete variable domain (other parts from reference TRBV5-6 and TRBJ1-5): DAGVTQSPTHLIKTRGQQVTLRCSPKSGHDTVSWYQQALGQGPQFIFQYYEEEERQRGNFPDRFSGHQFPNYSSELNVNALLLGDSALYLCASSSSGTPNQPQHFGDGTRLSIL.

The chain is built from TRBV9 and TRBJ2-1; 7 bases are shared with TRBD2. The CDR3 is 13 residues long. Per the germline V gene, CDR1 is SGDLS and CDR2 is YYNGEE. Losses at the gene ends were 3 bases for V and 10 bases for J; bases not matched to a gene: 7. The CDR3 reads CASSGTSSVEQFF. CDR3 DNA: TGTGCCAGCAGCGGGACTAGTTCGGTGGAGCAGTTCTTC.

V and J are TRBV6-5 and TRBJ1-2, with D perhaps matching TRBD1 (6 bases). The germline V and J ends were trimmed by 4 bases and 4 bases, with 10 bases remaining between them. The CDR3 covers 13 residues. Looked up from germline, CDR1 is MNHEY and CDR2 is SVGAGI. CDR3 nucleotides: TGTGCCAGCAGTTCAGGACAGTTCTATGGCTACACCTTC. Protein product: CASSSGQFYGYTF.

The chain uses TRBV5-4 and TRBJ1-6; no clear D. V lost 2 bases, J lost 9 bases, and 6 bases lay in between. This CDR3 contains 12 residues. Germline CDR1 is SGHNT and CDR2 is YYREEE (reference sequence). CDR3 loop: CASSFWGSPLHF. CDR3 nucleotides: TGTGCCAGCAGCTTTTGGGGTTCACCCCTCCACTTT.

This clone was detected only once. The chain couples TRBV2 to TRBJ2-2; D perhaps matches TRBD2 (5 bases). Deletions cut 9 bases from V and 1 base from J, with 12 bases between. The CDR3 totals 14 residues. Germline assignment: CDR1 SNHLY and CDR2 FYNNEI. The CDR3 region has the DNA TGTGCCAGAGATCGAGGAGGGAACACCGGGGAGCTGTTTTTT. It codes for CARDRGGNTGELFF. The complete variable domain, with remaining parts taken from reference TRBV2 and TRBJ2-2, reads EPEVTQTPSHQVTQMGQEVILRCVPISNHLYFYWYRQILGQKVEFLVSFYNNEISEKSEIFDDQFSVERPDGSNFTLKIRSTKLEDSAMYFCARDRGGNTGELFFGEGSRLTVL.

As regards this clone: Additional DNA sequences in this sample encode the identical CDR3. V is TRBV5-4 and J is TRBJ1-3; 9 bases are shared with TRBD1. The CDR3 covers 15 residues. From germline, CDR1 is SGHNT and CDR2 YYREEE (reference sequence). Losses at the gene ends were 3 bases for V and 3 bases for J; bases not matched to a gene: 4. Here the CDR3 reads CASSSGQGSGNTIYF. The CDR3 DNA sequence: TGTGCCAGCAGCTCGGGACAGGGCAGTGGAAACACCATATATTTT.

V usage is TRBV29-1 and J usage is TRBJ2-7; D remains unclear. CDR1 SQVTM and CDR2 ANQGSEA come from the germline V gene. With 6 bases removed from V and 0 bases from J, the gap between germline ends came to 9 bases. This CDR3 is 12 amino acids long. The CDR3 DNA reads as TGCAGCGTATCAGATAGCTCCTACGAGCAGTACTTC. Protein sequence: CSVSDSSYEQYF.

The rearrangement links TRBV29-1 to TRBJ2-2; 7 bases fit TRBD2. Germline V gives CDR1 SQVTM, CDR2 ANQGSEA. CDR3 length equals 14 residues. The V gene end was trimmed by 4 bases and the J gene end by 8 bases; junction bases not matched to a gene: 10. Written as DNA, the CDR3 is TGCAGCGTTGGGTGGGCGGGAGTAACGGGGGAGCTGTTTTTT. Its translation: CSVGWAGVTGELFF.

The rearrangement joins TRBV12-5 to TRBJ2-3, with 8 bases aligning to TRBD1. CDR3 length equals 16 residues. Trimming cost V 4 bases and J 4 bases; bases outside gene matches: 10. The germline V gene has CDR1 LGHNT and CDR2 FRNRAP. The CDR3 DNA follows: TGTGCTAGTGGTTCCGCACAGGGGGTCGGCCCAGATACGCAGTATTTT. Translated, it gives CASGSAQGVGPDTQYF. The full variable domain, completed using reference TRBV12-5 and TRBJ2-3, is DARVTQTPRHKVTEMGQEVTMRCQPILGHNTVFWYRQTMMQGLELLAYFRNRAPLDDSGMPKDRFSAEMPDATLATLKIQPSEPRDSAVYFCASGSAQGVGPDTQYFGPGTRLTVL.